This is a list of T cell receptor beta chains from one sample in a study of human T cells and chemical hapten exposure. Each CDR3 protein is one row after TCRdb ran MiXCR on the RACE reads. The repertoire holds just under 40,000 distinct CDR3 sequences, 12% seen once, with 2.3% in the top ten. The sequencing used whole blood, collected in connection with sensitization to the hapten diphenylcyclopropenone (DPC). These receptors were taken from a woman aged 40 to 50 with alopecia areata. Some clones in this sample may be carry-over from other donors' samples. Both conserved end residues are part of each CDR3. Each record gives: D gene, V gene, clone size, J gene, CDR3 DNA, CDR3 protein. The D gene is left open where the match is weak. Clone size is shown for a subset of rows, as once, few, many or a class of expanded clone.

d_call: NA
v_call: TRBV7-6
clone_size: NA
j_call: TRBJ2-7
cdr3_nt: TGTGCCAGCAGCTTAGGGAACGGAAAGAGCGGATACGAGCAGTACTTC
cdr3_aa: CASSLGNGKSGYEQYF

d_call: NA
v_call: TRBV11-3
clone_size: NA
j_call: TRBJ2-1
cdr3_nt: TGTGCCAGCAGCCGGGGACCTTATAGGTTGGATGAGCAGTTCTTC
cdr3_aa: CASSRGPYRLDEQFF

d_call: TRBD1
v_call: TRBV20-1
clone_size: NA
j_call: TRBJ2-1
cdr3_nt: TGCAGTGCTAGAGACCAGACAGGGGGCTTTGAGCAGTTCTTC
cdr3_aa: CSARDQTGGFEQFF

d_call: NA
v_call: TRBV2
clone_size: NA
j_call: TRBJ2-1
cdr3_nt: TGTGCCAGCAGTGTGCATACTAGCCCCTACAATGAGCAGTTCTTC
cdr3_aa: CASSVHTSPYNEQFF

d_call: NA
v_call: TRBV6-5
clone_size: many
j_call: TRBJ2-5
cdr3_nt: TGTGCCAGCAGTGCAAGACTCGGGGAGACCCAGTACTTC
cdr3_aa: CASSARLGETQYF

d_call: TRBD1
v_call: TRBV5-1
clone_size: NA
j_call: TRBJ2-6
cdr3_nt: TGCGCCAGCAGCTTGTCACAGGGGCGAGGGTTCTCTGGGGCCAACGTCCTGACTTTC
cdr3_aa: CASSLSQGRGFSGANVLTF

d_call: NA
v_call: TRBV2
clone_size: many
j_call: TRBJ1-3
cdr3_nt: TGTGCCAGCAGTGCGAAGCCTGGAAACACCATATATTTT
cdr3_aa: CASSAKPGNTIYF

d_call: NA
v_call: TRBV9
clone_size: NA
j_call: TRBJ1-6
cdr3_nt: TGTGCCAGCAGCGTAAACGAGGGTGGAAATTCACCCCTCCACTTT
cdr3_aa: CASSVNEGGNSPLHF

d_call: TRBD1
v_call: TRBV7-2
clone_size: many
j_call: TRBJ2-1
cdr3_nt: TGTGCCAGCAGCTCTCACCGGGACAGTATCTACAATGAGCAGTTCTTC
cdr3_aa: CASSSHRDSIYNEQFF

d_call: NA
v_call: TRBV6-5
clone_size: few
j_call: TRBJ1-2
cdr3_nt: TGTGCCAGCAGTTACTCAGCAGGCTTCTATGGCTACACCTTC
cdr3_aa: CASSYSAGFYGYTF

d_call: NA
v_call: TRBV7-9
clone_size: many
j_call: TRBJ1-1
cdr3_nt: TGTGCCAGCAGCGCCGACCTGGCGCGGACTGAAGCTTTCTTT
cdr3_aa: CASSADLARTEAFF

d_call: TRBD2
v_call: TRBV28
clone_size: NA
j_call: TRBJ2-3
cdr3_nt: TGTGCCAGCAGTGTTGGACTAGTCCCAGATACGCAGTATTTT
cdr3_aa: CASSVGLVPDTQYF

d_call: NA
v_call: TRBV7-8
clone_size: NA
j_call: TRBJ2-2
cdr3_nt: TGTGCCAGCAGGGAGACCAGCGGGGAGCTGTTTTTT
cdr3_aa: CASRETSGELFF

d_call: NA
v_call: TRBV5-1
clone_size: NA
j_call: TRBJ2-1
cdr3_nt: TGCGCCAGCAGCTTGGGGGACTTTCAGCGTAATGAGCAGTTCTTC
cdr3_aa: CASSLGDFQRNEQFF

d_call: TRBD2
v_call: TRBV15
clone_size: NA
j_call: TRBJ2-7
cdr3_nt: TGTGCCACCAGCAGGACTAGCGGCTACGAGCAGTACTTC
cdr3_aa: CATSRTSGYEQYF

d_call: NA
v_call: TRBV28
clone_size: NA
j_call: TRBJ2-7
cdr3_nt: TGTGCCAGCAGTTTAAGCTCGGGAAGGGAGCAGTACTTC
cdr3_aa: CASSLSSGREQYF

d_call: TRBD1
v_call: TRBV29-1
clone_size: NA
j_call: TRBJ2-5
cdr3_nt: TGCAGCGTACGGACAGGGCGAGAGACCCAGTACTTC
cdr3_aa: CSVRTGRETQYF

d_call: NA
v_call: TRBV29-1
clone_size: few
j_call: TRBJ2-5
cdr3_nt: TGCAGCGTTGCCCCCTCCCCAGAGACCCAGTACTTC
cdr3_aa: CSVAPSPETQYF

d_call: NA
v_call: TRBV20-1
clone_size: many
j_call: TRBJ2-3
cdr3_nt: TGCAGTGCCTTAGGGAGCCCCCCTAGCACAGATACGCAGTATTTT
cdr3_aa: CSALGSPPSTDTQYF

d_call: NA
v_call: TRBV4-2
clone_size: many
j_call: TRBJ1-1
cdr3_nt: TGTGCCAGCAGCCAAGCACAGCTCCCCACCGGAGCTTTCTTT
cdr3_aa: CASSQAQLPTGAFF

d_call: NA
v_call: TRBV20-1
clone_size: NA
j_call: TRBJ2-7
cdr3_nt: TGCAGTGCTAGAGATCTGGACTCCTCCTACGAGCAGTACTTC
cdr3_aa: CSARDLDSSYEQYF

d_call: NA
v_call: TRBV2
clone_size: once
j_call: TRBJ1-1
cdr3_nt: TGTGCCAGCAGTGAACAGGGGTGGAACACTGAAGCTTTCTTT
cdr3_aa: CASSEQGWNTEAFF

d_call: TRBD2
v_call: TRBV20-1
clone_size: many
j_call: TRBJ2-2
cdr3_nt: TGCAGTGCTAAAGGACTAGGCGACACCGGGGAGCTGTTTTTT
cdr3_aa: CSAKGLGDTGELFF

d_call: NA
v_call: TRBV5-6
clone_size: many
j_call: TRBJ2-7
cdr3_nt: TGTGCCAGCAGCCCAGCGACAGGATCCTACGAGCAGTACTTC
cdr3_aa: CASSPATGSYEQYF